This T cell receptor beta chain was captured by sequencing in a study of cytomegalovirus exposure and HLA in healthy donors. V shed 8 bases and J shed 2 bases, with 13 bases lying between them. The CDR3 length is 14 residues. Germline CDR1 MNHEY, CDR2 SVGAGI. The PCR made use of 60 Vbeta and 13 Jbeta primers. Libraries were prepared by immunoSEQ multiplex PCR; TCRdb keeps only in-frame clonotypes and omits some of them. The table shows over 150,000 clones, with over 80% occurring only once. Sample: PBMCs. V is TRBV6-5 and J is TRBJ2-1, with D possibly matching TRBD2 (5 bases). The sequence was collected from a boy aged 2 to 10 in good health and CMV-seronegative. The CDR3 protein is CASRESGTYNEQFF. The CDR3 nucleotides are TGTGCCAGCCGAGAGTCGGGAACCTACAATGAGCAGTTCTTC.